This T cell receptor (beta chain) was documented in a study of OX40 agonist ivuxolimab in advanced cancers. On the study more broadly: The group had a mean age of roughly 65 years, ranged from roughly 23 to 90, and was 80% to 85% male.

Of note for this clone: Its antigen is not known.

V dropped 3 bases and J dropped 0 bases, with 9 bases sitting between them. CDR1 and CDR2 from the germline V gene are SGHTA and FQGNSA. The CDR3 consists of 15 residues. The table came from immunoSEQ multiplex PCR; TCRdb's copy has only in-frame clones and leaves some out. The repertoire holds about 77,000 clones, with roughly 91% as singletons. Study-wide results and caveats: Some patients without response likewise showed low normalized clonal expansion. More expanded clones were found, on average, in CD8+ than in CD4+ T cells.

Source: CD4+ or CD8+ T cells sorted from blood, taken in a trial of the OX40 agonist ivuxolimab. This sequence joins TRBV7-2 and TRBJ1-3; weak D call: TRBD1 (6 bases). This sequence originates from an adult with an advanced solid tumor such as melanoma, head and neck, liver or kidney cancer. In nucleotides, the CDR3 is TGTGCCAGCAGCTTCGACAGGTCCTCTGGAAACACCATATATTTT. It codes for CASSFDRSSGNTIYF.